This TCR beta chain came from a study of control samples from healthy donors and cancer patients. The CDR3 extends over 15 amino acids. Germline assignment: CDR1 SGHAT and CDR2 FQNNGV. Trimming removed 6 bases from V and 4 bases from J; junction bases left unmatched: 8. The data were produced by immunoSEQ multiplex PCR, yet TCRdb's version contains in-frame clones alone and is incomplete. Among some 120,000 clones listed, 85% to 90% were seen once. The chain links TRBV11-2 to TRBJ2-2, with TRBD2 matching 7 bases. The sample comprised blood. The clonotype originates from a woman in her 70s in good health. CDR3 coding DNA: TGTGCCAGCAGTCCGACTAGACTAGCCACCGGGGAGCTGTTTTTT. The encoded protein is CASSPTRLATGELFF.